Described below is a single TCR beta chain sequence and its context. This record belongs to a study of T cells in Graves' hyperthyroidism and ophthalmopathy. Amplified TCR beta CDR3 regions derived from RNA transcripts. Primed by the HTBI set, a first-round RT-PCR was run on the TCR CDR3. TCRdb analysed the multiplex PCR reads with MiXCR anew, one entry per CDR3 protein. Found here are 89,000 or so distinct CDR3 sequences, about 37% of them singletons; the top ten hold about a tenth. The CDR3 extends over 18 amino acids. The V gene lost 5 bases and the J gene lost 9 bases, with 30 bases spanning the gap. Germline values: CDR1 SEHNR, CDR2 FQNEAQ (reference sequence).

V usage is TRBV7-9 and J usage is TRBJ2-3; D is possibly TRBD1 (5 bases). The sample was peripheral blood or thyroid tissue (not recorded which). This receptor was identified in a woman aged 25 to 39 with Graves' hyperthyroidism. The CDR3 region has the DNA TGTGCCAGCAGCCCCCTCAAAGGTGGGGCCTTTGTAGAAGAAACGCAGTATTTT. This encodes CASSPLKGGAFVEETQYF.